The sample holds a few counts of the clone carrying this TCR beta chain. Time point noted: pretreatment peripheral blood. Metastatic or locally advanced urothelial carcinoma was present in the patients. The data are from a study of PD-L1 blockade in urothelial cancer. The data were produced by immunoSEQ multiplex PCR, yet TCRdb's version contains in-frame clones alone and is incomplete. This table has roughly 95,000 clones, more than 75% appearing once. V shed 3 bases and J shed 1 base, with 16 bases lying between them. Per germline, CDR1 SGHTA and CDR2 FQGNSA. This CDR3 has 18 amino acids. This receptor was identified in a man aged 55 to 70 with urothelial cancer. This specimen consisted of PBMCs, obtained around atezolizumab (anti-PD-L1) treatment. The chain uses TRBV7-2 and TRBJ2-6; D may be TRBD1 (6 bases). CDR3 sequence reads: CASSFLKQGPSGANVLTF. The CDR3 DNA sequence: TGTGCCAGCAGCTTCCTCAAACAGGGCCCATCTGGGGCCAACGTCCTGACTTTC.